These 21 T cell receptor beta chains were sequenced from one sample in a study of T-cell memory formation after mild COVID-19. One entry per CDR3 protein results from TCRdb running MiXCR on the 5' RACE reads. In the table there are hundreds of thousands of distinct CDR3 sequences, 15% to 20% of which are singletons. The sequencing sample was made of PBMCs or a T cell subset sorted from them (not recorded which). The receptors stem from an adult woman who had mild COVID-19 (a few samples of this study predate the infection). Cell type and time point are not known.

V is TRBV24-1 and J is TRBJ2-1, with D possibly TRBD1 on 6 matching bases. Per the germline V gene, CDR1 is KGHDR and CDR2 is SFDVKD. With 0 bases removed from V and 13 bases from J, the gap between germline ends came to 15 bases. The length of the CDR3 is 14 residues. CDR3 bases: TGTGCCACCAGTGATTTGCGGGACAATTTAGTTCAGTTCTTC. This gives the protein CATSDLRDNLVQFF.

This clonotype has more than one count but fewer than ten. J is TRBJ2-7 and V is TRBV19, with D unresolved. The V gene lost 3 bases and the J gene lost 2 bases, with 8 bases spanning the gap. This CDR3 contains 13 residues. CDR1 is LNHDA and CDR2 is SQIVND in the germline V gene (reference sequence). The CDR3: CASSMETAYEQYF. In DNA form, the CDR3 reads TGTGCCAGTAGTATGGAAACCGCCTACGAGCAGTACTTC.

This clonotype was detected a few times. The chain has TRBV12-3 or TRBV12-4 and TRBJ1-1; TRBD1 matches 9 bases. Trimming at V came to 6 bases and at J to 1 base, leaving 9 bases not matched to a gene. The CDR3 covers 16 residues. In nucleotides, the CDR3 is TGTGCCAGCAGCTTACTACAGGGGGCCCCGAACACTGAAGCTTTCTTT. This codes for CASSLLQGAPNTEAFF.

This clonotype was observed a handful of times. V and J are TRBV20-1 and TRBJ1-2; D is uncertain. Germline CDR1 and CDR2: DFQATT and SNEGSKA (reference sequence). The CDR3 has 14 amino acids. Trimming removed 6 bases at V and 1 base at J, with 15 bases between. CDR3 DNA sequence: TGCAGTGCCCCACTATTGGGGTATAACTATGGCTACACCTTC. Translated, it gives CSAPLLGYNYGYTF.

CDR3: CSATTGQGWGNQPQHF. The CDR3 DNA is TGCAGTGCCACCACGGGGCAGGGTTGGGGCAATCAGCCCCAGCATTTT. The rearrangement joins TRBV20-1 to TRBJ1-5; possible D gene TRBD1, 5 bases. Trimming cost V 6 bases and J 2 bases, with 20 bases left between them. CDR1 and CDR2 from the germline V gene are DFQATT and SNEGSKA (reference sequence). The CDR3 extends over 16 amino acids.

This sequence joins TRBV5-6 and TRBJ2-3; D gene ambiguous. This CDR3 region has 17 residues. V dropped 1 base and J dropped 3 bases, with 18 bases sitting between them. Germline assignment: CDR1 SGHDT and CDR2 YYEEEE. CDR3: CASSLSSTPLRTDTQYF. CDR3 DNA sequence: TGTGCCAGCAGCTTGAGTTCGACCCCCTTGAGGACAGATACGCAGTATTTT.

The table lists this clonotype with a count of one. This chain uses TRBV20-1 with TRBJ1-6; tentative D call: TRBD1 (5 bases). CDR1 and CDR2 (germline): DFQATT, SNEGSKA (reference sequence). The CDR3 totals 15 residues. V was trimmed by 6 bases and J by 9 bases, leaving 21 bases between them. DNA for the CDR3: TGCAGTGCCCCCACCAATACAGGAACATTTTCACCCCTCCACTTT. Translated, it gives CSAPTNTGTFSPLHF.

This clonotype has more than one count but fewer than ten. This chain joins TRBV7-3 and TRBJ2-5; D remains unclear. Between the trimmed V and J ends, which lost 1 base and 3 bases, there was a span of 6 bases. CDR3 length equals 13 residues. CDR1 is SGHTA and CDR2 is FQGTGA in the germline V gene. CDR3 sequence (DNA): TGTGCCAGCAGCTTAATGAGGAAAGAGACCCAGTACTTC. Translated, it gives CASSLMRKETQYF.

The chain couples TRBV4-3 to TRBJ1-2; 8 positions agree with TRBD1. The ends lost 2 bases at V and 8 bases at J; junction bases unmatched: 10. Germline values: CDR1 LGHNA, CDR2 YSLEER. This CDR3 contains 15 residues. The CDR3 spells CASSQRGQGARGYTF. The CDR3, as DNA: TGCGCCAGCAGCCAAAGGGGGCAGGGGGCGCGAGGCTACACCTTC.

This chain uses TRBV4-3 with TRBJ2-7, with D unclear. The CDR3 runs 12 residues. Germline loops: CDR1 LGHNA, CDR2 YSLEER. The V and J ends lost 0 bases and 6 bases respectively, with 6 bases between them. The CDR3 region has the DNA TGCGCCAGCAGCCAAGAGGGCGGCGAGCAGTACTTC. It specifies CASSQEGGEQYF.

This clonotype was counted a few times. V and J are TRBV5-6 and TRBJ2-3, with 9 bases that match TRBD1. V dropped 4 bases and J dropped 8; count of bases not matched to a gene: 14. There are 16 residues in the CDR3. Germline V gene data show CDR1 as SGHDT and CDR2 as YYEEEE. The DNA for the CDR3 is TGTGCCAGCAGCCTCTGGTCGGGACAGGGAACTTCTACGCAGTATTTT. Residues: CASSLWSGQGTSTQYF.

This clonotype was counted a few times. The chain joins TRBV12-3 or TRBV12-4 to TRBJ1-2, with no clear D. The CDR3 has 14 amino acids. V lost 5 bases and J lost 8, with 18 bases in between. DNA of the CDR3: TGTGCCAGCAGTCTCACACCCGGACCTGGCGGCTACACCTTC. It translates to CASSLTPGPGGYTF.

The chain uses TRBV4-1 and TRBJ1-1; D unclear. The germline V gene has CDR1 MGHRA and CDR2 YSYEKL. The CDR3 runs 13 residues. The germline V and J ends were trimmed by 3 bases and 5 bases, with 10 bases remaining between them. CDR3 sequence: CASSHKGTTEAFF. The CDR3 DNA sequence: TGCGCCAGCAGCCACAAGGGCACAACTGAAGCTTTCTTT.

This clonotype has ten or more counts. V is TRBV7-6 and J is TRBJ1-6; D unresolved. The CDR3 consists of 15 residues. V was pared by 0 bases and J by 7 bases, with 10 bases between. Germline-derived CDR1 and CDR2 are SGHVS and FNYEAQ. CDR3 bases: TGTGCCAGCAGCTTAGCATCTGGGGTAAATTCACCCCTCCACTTT. Its protein product is CASSLASGVNSPLHF.

The V gene is TRBV12-3 or TRBV12-4, the J gene TRBJ1-2; 7 bases line up with TRBD1. Germline trimming cut 3 bases from V and 6 bases from J; bases unmatched to any gene: 13. The CDR3 consists of 16 residues. As DNA, the CDR3 is TGTGCCAGCAGTTTTGGATTTGGAACAGGGGATGATGGCTACACCTTC. Encoded protein: CASSFGFGTGDDGYTF.

This clonotype has at least ten counts. This sequence joins TRBV6-2 or TRBV6-3 and TRBJ2-1; D may be TRBD1 (7 bases). Trimming stripped 4 bases from V and 1 base from J, with 11 bases between. This CDR3 spans 15 amino acids. CDR1 and CDR2 (germline): MNHEY, SVGEGT. The CDR3 region is CASSWAGGSYNEQFF. The DNA of the CDR3 is TGTGCCAGCAGTTGGGCAGGGGGGTCCTACAATGAGCAGTTCTTC.

The chain joins TRBV24-1 to TRBJ1-5; no firm D call. V shed 2 bases and J shed 2 bases, with 9 bases lying between them. Germline V gene sequence: CDR1 KGHDR, CDR2 SFDVKD. The CDR3 is made up of 15 amino acids. CDR3 sequence reads: CATSDWGEGNQPQHF. The CDR3 region has the DNA TGTGCCACCAGTGATTGGGGAGAGGGCAATCAGCCCCAGCATTTT.

The chain carries TRBV6-2 or TRBV6-3 and TRBJ1-1; D unclear. Per the germline V gene, CDR1 is MNHEY and CDR2 is SVGEGT. The CDR3 sequence is 14 residues long. The V gene lost 4 bases and the J gene lost 1 base, with 10 bases spanning the gap. Written as DNA, the CDR3 is TGTGCCAGCAGTTCGCCGGCCGAGAACACTGAAGCTTTCTTT. It codes for CASSSPAENTEAFF.

The rearrangement uses TRBV12-3 or TRBV12-4 and TRBJ2-5; either TRBD1 or TRBD2 may fit D (5 bases each). This CDR3 spans 13 amino acids. Deletions cut 6 bases from V and 2 bases from J, with 10 bases between. The CDR3 sequence is CASRMGRQETQYF. CDR3 sequence (DNA): TGTGCCAGCAGAATGGGACGGCAAGAGACCCAGTACTTC.

This clonotype appeared a few times. The chain has TRBV20-1 and TRBJ2-5; no clear D. CDR3 length: 12 amino acids. Trimming pared 2 bases from V and 5 bases from J, leaving 9 bases between. The germline CDR1 and CDR2 sequences are DFQATT and SNEGSKA (reference sequence). The CDR3 DNA sequence: TGCAGTGCTAGATTGGGGTGGGAGACCCAGTACTTC. Its protein product is CSARLGWETQYF.

The chain combines TRBV7-9 with TRBJ1-1; the D gene is possibly TRBD1 (6 bases). V lost 4 bases and J 3 bases, leaving 6 bases between the germline ends. Germline V gene sequence: CDR1 SEHNR, CDR2 FQNEAQ (reference sequence). CDR3 length equals 12 residues. The CDR3 is CASSWTDTEAFF. For the CDR3, the DNA is TGTGCCAGCAGCTGGACAGACACTGAAGCTTTCTTT.